This is a list of T cell receptor beta chains from one sample in a study of identical twins. TCRdb itself ran the 5' RACE reads through MiXCR, one entry per CDR3 protein. The repertoire holds a few hundred thousand distinct CDR3 sequences, 7.5% to 10% seen once, with 2.5% to 3.5% in the top ten. This sample also belongs to another study, concerning yellow fever vaccine responses in identical twins.

The sequencing input was PBMCs. The receptors originated from a young woman in good health. Both conserved end residues are part of each CDR3. Fields, in order: J gene, V gene, CDR3 protein.

j_gene: TRBJ2-1; v_gene: TRBV12-3/TRBV12-4; CDR3aa: CASTRIGGPAYNEQFF
j_gene: TRBJ2-7; v_gene: TRBV4-3; CDR3aa: CASSQAERDPSYEQYF
j_gene: TRBJ2-7; v_gene: TRBV12-3/TRBV12-4; CDR3aa: CASSLKVSGDRHSYEQYF
j_gene: TRBJ2-3; v_gene: TRBV7-9; CDR3aa: CASSEGNSGRATDTQYF
j_gene: TRBJ2-7; v_gene: TRBV11-1; CDR3aa: CASSLRHSSYEQYF
j_gene: TRBJ2-6; v_gene: TRBV6-2/TRBV6-3; CDR3aa: CASRSGQGDSGANVLTF
j_gene: TRBJ2-2; v_gene: TRBV11-1; CDR3aa: CASSLRGLYTGELFF
j_gene: TRBJ2-1; v_gene: TRBV27; CDR3aa: CASSLFPIAGYNEQFF
j_gene: TRBJ2-3; v_gene: TRBV29-1; CDR3aa: CSVVEQATDTQYF
j_gene: TRBJ2-3; v_gene: TRBV20-1; CDR3aa: CNWDRGDTQYF
j_gene: TRBJ2-1; v_gene: TRBV29-1; CDR3aa: CSVNRAAGEQFF
j_gene: TRBJ2-5; v_gene: TRBV7-9; CDR3aa: CASSSIGQKYQETQYF
j_gene: TRBJ1-3; v_gene: TRBV5-4; CDR3aa: CASSRGGNTIYF
j_gene: TRBJ2-7; v_gene: TRBV6-2/TRBV6-3; CDR3aa: CASSYSSVAGQGSGQYF
j_gene: TRBJ2-1; v_gene: TRBV9; CDR3aa: CASSVTASGGYNEQFF
j_gene: TRBJ2-1; v_gene: TRBV12-3/TRBV12-4; CDR3aa: CASMPPGLAGNEQFF
j_gene: TRBJ2-1; v_gene: TRBV12-3/TRBV12-4; CDR3aa: CASSSIGYGQEQFF
j_gene: TRBJ2-7; v_gene: TRBV12-3/TRBV12-4; CDR3aa: CASNLGPSYEQYF
j_gene: TRBJ2-1; v_gene: TRBV6-1; CDR3aa: CASSVGDRENSYNEQFF
j_gene: TRBJ2-7; v_gene: TRBV29-1; CDR3aa: CSVSNPRGNEQYF
j_gene: TRBJ2-1; v_gene: TRBV20-1; CDR3aa: CSARSRGGHNEQFF
j_gene: TRBJ2-7; v_gene: TRBV6-1; CDR3aa: CASSRGESGEQYF
j_gene: TRBJ1-1; v_gene: TRBV19; CDR3aa: CASRFDRGNTEAFF
j_gene: TRBJ2-1; v_gene: TRBV11-2; CDR3aa: CASSLRTQPLAGDSYNEQFF
j_gene: TRBJ2-7; v_gene: TRBV2; CDR3aa: CASSNHGGDEQYF
j_gene: TRBJ2-1; v_gene: TRBV10-3; CDR3aa: CATGQVYNEQFF
j_gene: TRBJ1-1; v_gene: TRBV6-1; CDR3aa: CADVCELELMNTEAFF
j_gene: TRBJ2-1; v_gene: TRBV28; CDR3aa: CASKTRNLAGGQNEQFF
j_gene: TRBJ2-7; v_gene: TRBV6-1; CDR3aa: CASIGGGSYEQYF
j_gene: TRBJ2-7; v_gene: TRBV6-1; CDR3aa: CASSPYRGTAYEQYF
j_gene: TRBJ2-1; v_gene: TRBV19; CDR3aa: CASSTGTGRDEQFF
j_gene: TRBJ2-7; v_gene: TRBV20-1; CDR3aa: CSATGTLSYEQYF
j_gene: TRBJ1-2; v_gene: TRBV5-1; CDR3aa: CASSLRSDRGPDGYTF
j_gene: TRBJ2-1; v_gene: TRBV7-9; CDR3aa: CASSVSSDHEQFF
j_gene: TRBJ2-5; v_gene: TRBV9; CDR3aa: CASSGEETQYF
j_gene: TRBJ2-1; v_gene: TRBV20-1; CDR3aa: CSARLAGVSEQFF
j_gene: TRBJ2-1; v_gene: TRBV18; CDR3aa: CASSPRDSSYNEQFF
j_gene: TRBJ2-6; v_gene: TRBV2; CDR3aa: CASIGGGGSGANVLTF
j_gene: TRBJ1-2; v_gene: TRBV28; CDR3aa: CASSSGQFNNYGYTF
j_gene: TRBJ2-3; v_gene: TRBV5-1; CDR3aa: CASSLDGREGTDTQYF
j_gene: TRBJ2-1; v_gene: TRBV15; CDR3aa: CATSRVVTGGNNEQFF
j_gene: TRBJ1-1; v_gene: TRBV29-1; CDR3aa: CSVPGQGAGEAFF
j_gene: TRBJ2-1; v_gene: TRBV10-1; CDR3aa: CASSESGSYNEQFF
j_gene: TRBJ2-1; v_gene: TRBV5-1; CDR3aa: CASSVTGTPIYNEQFF
j_gene: TRBJ1-4; v_gene: TRBV27; CDR3aa: CASSRTRSEKLFF